Below, one T cell receptor (beta chain) is given with its context. Its specificity is not known. This sample was taken from a study of post-analysis software for immune sequencing data. Study as a whole: The patients showed relapsing-remitting, secondary progressive and progressive-relapsing multiple sclerosis courses. Study conclusions and caveats: Clustering by F measure revealed strong co-clustering among samples prepared together in one batch. Five or six TRBV segments were significantly more frequent in patients than in controls. TRBV5-6, TRBV5-1 and TRBV20-1 were among these segments.

This CDR3 comprises 15 residues. From germline, CDR1 is MNHEY and CDR2 SMNVEV (reference sequence). The TCR beta cDNA libraries contained unique molecular identifiers. The yield from roughly 1 to 10 million T cells was around 500,000 cDNA molecules in total. Each CDR3 protein gets one entry after TCRdb re-called the PCR reads with MiXCR. Here the sample spans about 200,000 distinct CDR3 sequences, approximately 29% being singletons. This chain uses TRBV27 with TRBJ2-1, with 7 bases fitting TRBD1. Matching the DNA end better, TRBJ2-7 makes the J call doubtful. The receptor was derived from a girl under 18 with multiple sclerosis. Sequencing was performed on blood. The CDR3: CASSPPGQRHNEQYF. The DNA for the CDR3 is TGTGCCAGCAGCCCACCGGGACAGAGACACAATGAGCAGTACTTC.